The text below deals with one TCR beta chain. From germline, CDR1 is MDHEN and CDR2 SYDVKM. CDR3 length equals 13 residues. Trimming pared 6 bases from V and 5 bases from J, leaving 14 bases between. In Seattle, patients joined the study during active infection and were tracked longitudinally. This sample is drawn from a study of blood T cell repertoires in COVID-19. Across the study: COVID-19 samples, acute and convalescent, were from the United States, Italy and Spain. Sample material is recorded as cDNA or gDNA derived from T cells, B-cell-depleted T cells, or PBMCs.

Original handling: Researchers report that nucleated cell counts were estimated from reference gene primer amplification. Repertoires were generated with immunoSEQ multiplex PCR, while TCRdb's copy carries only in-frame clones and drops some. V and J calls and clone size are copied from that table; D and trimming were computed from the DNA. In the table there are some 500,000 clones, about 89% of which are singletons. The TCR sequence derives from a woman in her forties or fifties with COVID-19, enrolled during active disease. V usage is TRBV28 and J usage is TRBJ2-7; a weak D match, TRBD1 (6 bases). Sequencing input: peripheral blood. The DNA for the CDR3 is TGTGCCAGCAGCGTTGGGGGCGGAGACGAGCAGTACTTC. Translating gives CASSVGGGDEQYF.